This TCR beta chain was sequenced during a study of human T cells and chemical hapten exposure. The time point was: healthy volunteer bleed at 6 weeks. It was unfractionated whole blood from which total RNA was extracted. Library construction involved attaching unique molecular identifiers to individual cDNA molecules, which allowed quantitative, reproducible TCR counting. Original handling: Sequenced samples showed a median of approximately 100,000 TCRs each, with counts running from about 20,000 to 690,000. TCRdb re-called the RACE reads through MiXCR, storing one row per CDR3 protein. The V and J calls here are based on TCRdb, not the publication. In the table there are fewer than 85,000 distinct CDR3 sequences, 8.5% to 10% of which are singletons. There are 16 residues in the CDR3. With V trimmed by 5 bases and J by 1 base, 7 bases remained unmatched. Germline CDR1 and CDR2: MGHRA and YSYEKL.

The specimen sequenced was whole blood. The origin of this receptor is a female donor in good health. Some clones in this sample may be carry-over from other donors' samples. The rearrangement uses TRBV4-1 and TRBJ1-1; TRBD1 matches 10 bases. CDR3 protein: CASSSRTGGTNTEAFF. DNA of the CDR3: TGCGCCAGCAGCTCCCGGACAGGGGGGACGAACACTGAAGCTTTCTTT.